The clone carrying this TCR beta chain was seen just once. Its antigen is currently unknown. This sample was taken from a study of shared clonotypes between healthy human individuals. On the study more broadly: CD8 memory received one plate per donor, CD8 naive two, CD4 memory three and CD4 naive three.

Partitioning of CD4+ cells yielded a CD45RA+ naive subset and a CD45RA-negative memory subset. General study results and limits: Clonotype sharing among donors likely depends on sequencing depth.

The assay was immunoSEQ multiplex PCR, and TCRdb's table has in-frame clones only and misses some. The sample carries about 340,000 clones, 73% recorded once. The V end lost 6 bases, the J end lost 5 bases, and 14 bases lay between the germline ends. Germline values: CDR1 LNHDA, CDR2 SQIVND (reference sequence). The CDR3 spans 14 residues. The chain has TRBV19 and TRBJ2-1, with D possibly matching TRBD2 (5 bases). The sample consisted of memory CD4+ T cells sorted from blood. Subset defined: CD45RA-negative fraction. This clonotype was sampled from a man aged 25-45 years in good health. The chain's CDR3 is CASSTLRGNNEQFF. CDR3 coding DNA: TGTGCCAGTAGCACACTCCGGGGAAACAATGAGCAGTTCTTC.